These 16 T cell receptor beta chains were all obtained from the same sample, sequenced in a study of blood T cell repertoires in COVID-19. Repertoires were generated with immunoSEQ multiplex PCR, while TCRdb's copy carries only in-frame clones and drops some. Of under 200,000 clones in the sample, around 83% are singletons; the top ten hold approximately 6.2%. Sequenced material: peripheral blood. The receptor set was obtained from a middle-aged woman with acute or convalescent COVID-19.

This clone occurred many times. This chain joins TRBV30 and TRBJ2-7; TRBD1 agrees at 7 bases. CDR1 is GTSNPN, CDR2 SVGIG, per germline (reference sequence). V shed 3 bases, J shed 9 bases, and the junction held 17 bases outside the gene matches. This CDR3 region has 15 residues. The CDR3 loop reads CAWRGIRQGRVVQYF. The CDR3 coding sequence is TGTGCCTGGAGAGGGATTCGACAGGGAAGGGTCGTGCAGTACTTC.

The V call is TRBV19, the J call TRBJ2-6; 10 positions match TRBD1. The CDR3 length is 18 residues. Losses at the gene ends were 9 bases for V and 2 bases for J; bases not matched to a gene: 13. From germline, CDR1 is LNHDA and CDR2 SQIVND (reference sequence). CDR3 sequence: CASSTGTGDRTGANVLTF. The DNA of the CDR3 is TGTGCCAGCTCTACCGGGACAGGGGATAGAACTGGGGCCAACGTCCTGACTTTC. The full variable domain, completed using reference TRBV19 and TRBJ2-6, is DGGITQSPKYLFRKEGQNVTLSCEQNLNHDAMYWYRQDPGQGLRLIYYSQIVNDFQKGDIAEGYSVSREKKESFPLTVTSAQKNPTAFYLCASSTGTGDRTGANVLTFGAGSRLTVL.

CDR3 sequence reads: CASIPRDRDAPLHF. The CDR3 nucleotides are TGTGCCAGCATTCCCCGGGACAGGGACGCACCCCTCCACTTT. The rearrangement links TRBV2 to TRBJ1-6, with 9 nucleotides matching TRBD1. With V trimmed by 7 bases and J by 11 bases, 9 bases remained unmatched. The CDR3 is 14 amino acids. CDR1 is SNHLY, CDR2 FYNNEI, per germline.

A note on this clone: Other DNA sequences from this sample encode an identical CDR3 as well. The rearrangement joins TRBV29-1 to TRBJ1-1, with 7 bases lining up with TRBD1. Per germline, CDR1 SQVTM and CDR2 ANQGSEA. The J segment lost 3 bases and the V segment lost 2 bases, leaving 3 bases of the junction unmatched. CDR3 size: 13 residues. The CDR3 region has the DNA TGCAGCGTTGAAAGGCAGGGGGACACTGAAGCTTTCTTT. Encoded protein: CSVERQGDTEAFF.

This clone was picked up many times. The chain's CDR3 is CASSYWLDSTNSPLHF. The CDR3 nucleotides are TGTGCCAGCAGTTACTGGCTGGACAGCACCAATTCACCCCTCCACTTT. The chain uses TRBV6-5 and TRBJ1-6, with a tentative D call TRBD1 (6 bases). V was cut by 1 base and J by 7 bases, with 14 bases left in between. This CDR3 is 16 amino acids long. From germline, CDR1 is MNHEY and CDR2 SVGAGI.

The genes are TRBV18 and TRBJ2-5, with 11 positions matching TRBD2. The J segment lost 5 bases and the V segment lost 2 bases, leaving 4 bases of the junction unmatched. Looked up from germline, CDR1 is KGHSH and CDR2 is LQKENI. The CDR3 loop spans 15 amino acids. The CDR3 DNA reads TGTGCCAGCTCACCAATGACTAGCGGGGTGGAGACCCAGTACTTC. It encodes CASSPMTSGVETQYF.

The chain joins TRBV10-3 to TRBJ2-5, with 7 bases lining up with TRBD2. The CDR3 has 12 amino acids. The germline gives CDR1 ENHRY, CDR2 SYGVKD. The V and J ends lost 6 bases and 4 bases, in that order; junction bases with no gene match: 2. The chain's CDR3 is CAISERGETQYF. The CDR3 DNA reads as TGTGCCATCAGCGAGCGGGGAGAGACCCAGTACTTC.

This chain connects TRBV7-2 to TRBJ1-2; 8 bases align to TRBD1. There are 14 residues in the CDR3. CDR1 and CDR2 (germline): SGHTA, FQGNSA. J was trimmed by 8 bases and V by 5 bases; bases with no gene match: 10. CDR3 bases: TGTGCCAGCAGCCCGGACAGGGACCAGTGGGGCTACACCTTC. This encodes CASSPDRDQWGYTF.

The J gene is TRBJ2-1, the V gene TRBV28; D possibly corresponds to TRBD1 (6 bases). Trimming pared 6 bases from V and 8 bases from J, leaving 11 bases between. Per the germline V gene, CDR1 is MDHEN and CDR2 is SYDVKM. This CDR3 has 12 residues. Here the CDR3 reads CASSQQGYEQFF. The CDR3 bases are TGTGCCAGCAGCCAACAGGGCTATGAGCAGTTCTTC.

The rearrangement links TRBV5-5 to TRBJ2-7; the match to TRBD1 covers 9 bases. This CDR3 region has 13 residues. The germline V gene has CDR1 SGHKS and CDR2 YYEKEE (reference sequence). V shed 5 bases and J 9 bases; nucleotides not matched to a gene: 9. This chain's CDR3 is CASSLTGGSAQYF. In DNA, the CDR3 is TGTGCCAGCAGTCTGACAGGGGGGTCGGCGCAGTACTTC.

This chain links TRBV11-2 with TRBJ2-5; 12 bases agree with TRBD2. Germline CDR1 and CDR2: SGHAT and FQNNGV. With 2 bases clipped from V and 3 bases from J, the junction kept 1 base outside the gene matches. The CDR3 totals 15 residues. In DNA form, the CDR3 reads TGTGCCAGCAGCTTATCTAGCGGGGGGGAAGAGACCCAGTACTTC. Protein product: CASSLSSGGEETQYF. The whole variable domain, remainder taken from reference TRBV11-2 and TRBJ2-5, is EAGVAQSPRYKIIEKRQSVAFWCNPISGHATLYWYQQILGQGPKLLIQFQNNGVVDDSQLPKDRFSAERLKGVDSTLKIQPAKLEDSAVYLCASSLSSGGEETQYFGPGTRLLVL.

The chain has TRBV5-6 and TRBJ2-2; 9 bases map to TRBD2. The CDR3 extends over 16 amino acids. The germline V gene encodes CDR1 SGHDT and CDR2 YYEEEE. V was clipped by 1 base and J by 6 bases; unmatched bases: 7. The CDR3 DNA follows: TGTGCCAGCAGCTTGCTCGCGGGGGGGCTCCCCGGGGAGCTGTTTTTT. This sequence encodes CASSLLAGGLPGELFF.

V is TRBV11-2 and J is TRBJ1-1; the D is unclear. CDR1 SGHAT and CDR2 FQNNGV come from the germline V gene. The CDR3 sequence is 16 residues long. Trimming pared 5 bases from V and 1 base from J, leaving 17 bases between. In nucleotides, the CDR3 is TGTGCCAGCAGCGAAAACCCCTGGGCAGAGAACACTGAAGCTTTCTTT. Its protein is CASSENPWAENTEAFF. The whole variable domain, remainder taken from reference TRBV11-2 and TRBJ1-1, is EAGVAQSPRYKIIEKRQSVAFWCNPISGHATLYWYQQILGQGPKLLIQFQNNGVVDDSQLPKDRFSAERLKGVDSTLKIQPAKLEDSAVYLCASSENPWAENTEAFFGQGTRLTVV.

The genes are TRBV27 and TRBJ2-1, with 8 bases that match TRBD2. CDR3 size: 15 residues. The junction had 3 bases not matched to a gene; V was cut back by 2 bases and J by 3 bases. Germline V gene data show CDR1 as MNHEY and CDR2 as SMNVEV (reference sequence). The CDR3 DNA is TGTGCCAGCAGTTTAAGCGCGGGGGGCTACAATGAGCAGTTCTTC. Protein: CASSLSAGGYNEQFF.

CDR3 protein: CATSPGGTDTQYF. The CDR3 DNA is TGCGCCACCTCCCCAGGGGGCACAGATACGCAGTATTTT. This rearrangement joins TRBV5-1 to TRBJ2-3, with D perhaps TRBD1 (6 bases). The CDR3 has 13 amino acids. Germline CDR1 is SGHRS and CDR2 is YFSETQ. Trimming left V 9 bases short and J 1 base short, with 12 bases between.

This clone was seen a handful of times. This chain uses TRBV27 with TRBJ2-1; 11 positions agree with TRBD1. V was pared by 6 bases and J by 8 bases, with 9 bases of the junction left unmatched. Germline V gives CDR1 MNHEY, CDR2 SMNVEV (reference sequence). CDR3 length: 15 residues. The CDR3 bases are TGTGCCAGCAGCCGCCCCGGGACAGGGGGTCATGAGCAGTTCTTC. Translated, it gives CASSRPGTGGHEQFF.